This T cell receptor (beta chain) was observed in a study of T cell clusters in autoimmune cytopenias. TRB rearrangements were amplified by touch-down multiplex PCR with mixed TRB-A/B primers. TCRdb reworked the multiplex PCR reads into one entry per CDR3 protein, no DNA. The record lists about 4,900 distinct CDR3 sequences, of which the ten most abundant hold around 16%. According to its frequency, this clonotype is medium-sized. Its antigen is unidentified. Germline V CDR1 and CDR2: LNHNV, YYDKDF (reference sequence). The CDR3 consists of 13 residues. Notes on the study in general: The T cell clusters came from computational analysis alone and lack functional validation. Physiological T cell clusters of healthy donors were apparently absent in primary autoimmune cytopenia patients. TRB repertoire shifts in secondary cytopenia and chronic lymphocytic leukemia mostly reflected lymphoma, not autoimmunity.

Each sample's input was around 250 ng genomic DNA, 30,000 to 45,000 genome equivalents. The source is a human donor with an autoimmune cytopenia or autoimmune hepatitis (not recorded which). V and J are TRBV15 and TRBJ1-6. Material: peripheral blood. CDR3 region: CATSRVLNSPLHF. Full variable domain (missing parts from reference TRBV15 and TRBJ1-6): DAMVIQNPRYQVTQFGKPVTLSCSQTLNHNVMYWYQQKSSQAPKLLFHYYDKDFNNEADTPDNFQSRRPNTSFCFLDIRSPGLGDTAMYLCATSRVLNSPLHFGNGTRLTVT.